Below, 27 T cell receptor beta chains from the same sample are listed, as sequenced in a study of T cell repertoires in aging, cancer and after chemotherapy. Multiplex touch-down PCR with TRB-A/B primers amplified rearranged V-D-J TRB sequences. TCRdb reprocessed the multiplex PCR reads with MiXCR, giving one entry per CDR3 protein. The sample lists about 1,100 distinct CDR3 sequences, approximately 49% occurring once. TCR beta rearrangements were amplified from peripheral blood genomic DNA. Sequenced: blood. Source of these receptors: a human donor with a solid tumor. The donor label of this sample is uncertain.

V usage is TRBV6-5 and J usage is TRBJ2-3, with TRBD1 matching over 10 bases. Losses at the gene ends were 7 bases for V and 3 bases for J; bases not matched to a gene: 7. There are 15 residues in the CDR3. Germline V gene data show CDR1 as MNHEY and CDR2 as SVGAGI. The CDR3 DNA is TGTGCCAGCATGCTATGGGGACAGGGGACAGATACGCAGTATTTT. Encoded protein: CASMLWGQGTDTQYF.

This clonotype came up a few times. The CDR3 loop reads CAISGTGGFGTGELFF. The CDR3 nucleotides read TGTGCCATCAGTGGCACGGGGGGGTTCGGCACCGGGGAGCTGTTTTTT. V usage is TRBV10-3 and J usage is TRBJ2-2, with 8 positions matching TRBD2. Trimming cost V 4 bases and J 4 bases; bases outside gene matches: 8. CDR1 and CDR2 from the germline V gene are ENHRY and SYGVKD. The CDR3 is 16 residues long.

The chain uses TRBV24-1 and TRBJ1-2; D unclear. The CDR3 consists of 12 residues. Germline V gene sequence: CDR1 KGHDR, CDR2 SFDVKD. V lost 5 bases and J lost 6, with 9 bases in between. The CDR3 bases are TGTGCCACCAGTGCCCTCGGCAATGGCTACACCTTC. This sequence encodes CATSALGNGYTF.

V is TRBV7-6 and J is TRBJ2-2, with TRBD2 matching over 8 bases. CDR1 and CDR2 from the germline V gene are SGHVS and FNYEAQ. Trimming cost V 5 bases and J 1 base; bases outside gene matches: 12. The CDR3 is 18 residues long. The CDR3 DNA reads as TGTGCCAGCAGCAGACTCCCCTTAGCGGGGCTGAACACCGGGGAGCTGTTTTTT. Protein product: CASSRLPLAGLNTGELFF.

The V and J genes are TRBV7-3 and TRBJ2-3; 7 nucleotides match TRBD2. From germline, CDR1 is SGHTA and CDR2 FQGTGA. The CDR3 has 16 amino acids. The V and J ends lost 5 bases and 1 base, in that order; junction bases with no gene match: 9. CDR3 region: CASSTQLRGGTDTQYF. The CDR3 coding sequence is TGTGCCAGCAGCACACAGCTACGGGGGGGCACAGATACGCAGTATTTT.

J is TRBJ2-5 and V is TRBV29-1; D possibly corresponds to TRBD2 (5 bases). Germline V gives CDR1 SQVTM, CDR2 ANQGSEA. The V end lost 3 bases, the J end lost 5 bases, and 10 bases lay between the germline ends. The CDR3 has 12 amino acids. CDR3: CSVDRTGETQYF. The DNA for the CDR3 is TGCAGCGTTGATCGGACGGGGGAGACCCAGTACTTC.

This clonotype has only a few counts. V usage is TRBV7-2 and J usage is TRBJ2-2; possible D gene TRBD2, 5 bases. CDR3 length: 15 residues. V dropped 7 bases and J dropped 3 bases, with 15 bases sitting between them. Germline-derived CDR1 and CDR2 are SGHTA and FQGNSA. The CDR3 nucleotides are TGTGCCAGCACCCGGGGTGGGCTAGACACCGGGGAGCTGTTTTTT. Its translation is CASTRGGLDTGELFF.

The table lists this clonotype with a few counts. The V gene is TRBV7-9, the J gene TRBJ2-7; possibly TRBD1 for D (6 bases). Deletions cut 0 bases from V and 3 bases from J, with 12 bases between. This CDR3 has 15 residues. Germline V CDR1 and CDR2: SEHNR, FQNEAQ (reference sequence). The CDR3 bases are TGTGCCAGCAGCTTAGCGCACGACAGGATCTACGAGCAGTACTTC. Amino acids: CASSLAHDRIYEQYF.

This sequence joins TRBV7-3 and TRBJ2-6; TRBD1 or TRBD2 may be the D gene (6 bases each). CDR1 is SGHTA and CDR2 is FQGTGA in the germline V gene. This CDR3 has 16 residues. The V and J ends lost 5 bases and 4 bases respectively, with 15 bases between them. The CDR3 here is CASSPRGGYGANVLTF. The CDR3 coding sequence is TGTGCCAGCAGCCCCAGAGGGGGGTACGGGGCCAACGTCCTGACTTTC.

The CDR3 DNA reads TGTGCCAGCAGTTTAGTAAGGGGCAGGAGCTACACCTTC. As protein: CASSLVRGRSYTF. This chain uses TRBV12-3 or TRBV12-4 with TRBJ1-2, with D perhaps TRBD1 (5 bases). The CDR3 contains 13 residues. Trimming took 1 base from V and 9 from J, leaving 12 bases between them.

This clonotype occurred a few times. The chain couples TRBV6-2 or TRBV6-3 to TRBJ1-2; D remains ambiguous. Trimming took 0 bases from V and 3 from J, leaving 8 bases between them. The CDR3 extends over 14 amino acids. Per germline, CDR1 MNHEY and CDR2 SVGEGT. CDR3 sequence reads: CASSYSASHYGYTF. CDR3 bases: TGTGCCAGCAGTTACTCGGCGAGTCACTATGGCTACACCTTC.

The chain couples TRBV7-3 to TRBJ1-5; D not certain. The CDR3 totals 13 residues. Germline CDR1 is SGHTA and CDR2 is FQGTGA. Trimming pared 2 bases from V and 4 bases from J, leaving 6 bases between. The CDR3, as DNA: TGTGCCAGCAGCTTAGGCTATAATCAGCCCCAGCATTTT. Translating it yields CASSLGYNQPQHF.

V is TRBV24-1 and J is TRBJ1-3; the D is unclear. V was shortened by 6 bases and J by 3 bases, with 8 bases between the two germline ends. The CDR3 has 13 residues. CDR1 is KGHDR and CDR2 is SFDVKD in the germline V gene. The CDR3 bases are TGTGCCACCAGTTCGGGCGGTGGAAACACCATATATTTT. It encodes CATSSGGGNTIYF.

CDR3 residues: CAWGGGGVSNQPQHF. CDR3 sequence (DNA): TGTGCCTGGGGTGGAGGGGGGGTCTCCAATCAGCCCCAGCATTTT. V usage is TRBV30 and J usage is TRBJ1-5, with D tentatively TRBD1 (6 bases). Trimming took off 5 bases at V and 3 bases at J, with 17 bases between the two ends. The CDR3 is 15 residues long. Germline-derived CDR1 and CDR2 are GTSNPN and SVGIG (reference sequence). The full variable domain, its missing parts supplied by reference TRBV30 and TRBJ1-5, is SQTIHQWPATLVQPVGSPLSLECTVEGTSNPNLYWYRQAAGRGLQLLFYSVGIGQISSEVPQNLSASRPQDRQFILSSKKLLLSDSGFYLCAWGGGGVSNQPQHFGDGTRLSIL.

V and J are TRBV6-5 and TRBJ2-4, with 8 nucleotides matching TRBD1. Trimming removed 5 bases from V and 7 bases from J; junction bases left unmatched: 10. The CDR3 covers 15 residues. The germline gives CDR1 MNHEY, CDR2 SVGAGI. The CDR3 region is CASSADRASWNIQYF. For the CDR3, the DNA is TGTGCCAGCAGTGCGGACAGGGCAAGCTGGAACATTCAGTACTTC.

The table lists this clonotype with a few counts. The CDR3 protein is CASSLTSGFAETQYF. CDR3 nucleotide sequence: TGTGCCAGCAGTTTGACTAGCGGTTTCGCGGAGACCCAGTACTTC. This chain links TRBV7-2 with TRBJ2-5, with 9 bases identical to TRBD2. The CDR3 consists of 15 residues. V lost 6 bases to trimming and J lost 5 bases; unmatched junction nucleotides: 10. The germline V gene has CDR1 SGHTA and CDR2 FQGNSA.

In regard to this clonotype: Its ends do not fully match the called genes, so a read error is possible. The chain is built from TRBV6-5 and TRBJ2-1; D remains unclear. The CDR3 runs to 13 residues. Germline V gives CDR1 MNHEY, CDR2 SVGAGI. Here the CDR3 reads CASKAVYDNGQFF. The CDR3 region has the DNA TGTGCCAGCAAGGCAGTTTATGACAATGGGCAGTTCTTC.

A note on this clonotype: A much more abundant neighbour one base away suggests this may be a read error. The chain combines TRBV6-5 with TRBJ2-7; 10 positions match TRBD1. The CDR3 covers 15 residues. CDR1 MNHEY and CDR2 SVGAGI come from the germline V gene. DNA for the CDR3: TGTGCCAGCAGTTACTCGAGACAGGGGGCCTACAAGCAGTACTTC. This gives the protein CASSYSRQGAYKQYF.

V usage is TRBV6-1 and J usage is TRBJ2-3; 14 bases agree with TRBD2. CDR1 is MNHNS and CDR2 is SASEGT in the germline V gene. V shed 4 bases, J shed 4 bases, and the junction held 4 bases outside the gene matches. The CDR3 contains 16 residues. The CDR3 here is CASSVGLAGGPDTQYF. The CDR3 DNA reads as TGTGCCAGCAGTGTAGGACTAGCGGGGGGCCCAGATACGCAGTATTTT.

The chain recombines TRBV6-2 or TRBV6-3 with TRBJ1-2; 7 bases map to TRBD1. CDR1 is MNHEY and CDR2 is SVGEGT in the germline V gene. The CDR3 length is 14 residues. Trimming at V came to 6 bases and at J to 3 bases, leaving 7 bases not matched to a gene. CDR3 amino acids: CASSLQQGYYGYTF. The DNA of the CDR3 is TGTGCCAGCAGCCTTCAACAGGGGTACTATGGCTACACCTTC.

The chain combines TRBV5-1 with TRBJ1-2; 9 nucleotides match TRBD1. In germline, CDR1 is SGHRS, CDR2 YFSETQ. The CDR3 is made up of 14 amino acids. V shed 5 bases and J 6 bases; nucleotides not matched to a gene: 8. Here the CDR3 DNA reads TGCGCCAGCAGACAGGGGGCGCGGGAGGATGGCTACACCTTC. It is translated as CASRQGAREDGYTF.

The chain has TRBV6-5 and TRBJ2-3; TRBD2 matches at 8 bases. V lost 6 bases and J lost 1; bases outside the gene matches: 0. The CDR3 runs to 13 residues. From germline, CDR1 is MNHEY and CDR2 SVGAGI. CDR3 residues: CASRAGGTDTQYF. CDR3 coding DNA: TGTGCCAGCAGAGCGGGGGGCACAGATACGCAGTATTTT.

The chain combines TRBV20-1 with TRBJ2-5; the match to TRBD1 covers 8 bases. CDR1 and CDR2 from the germline V gene are DFQATT and SNEGSKA (reference sequence). The length of the CDR3 is 13 residues. Germline trimming cut 5 bases from V and 5 bases from J; bases unmatched to any gene: 7. CDR3 sequence: CSAGRTGYETQYF. The CDR3 coding sequence is TGCAGTGCTGGGCGGACAGGGTACGAGACCCAGTACTTC.

As concerns this clonotype: With a much larger clone just one base away, this may be a read error. V usage is TRBV6-5 and J usage is TRBJ1-5; no firm D call. V shed 3 bases and J shed 11 bases, with 14 bases lying between them. The CDR3 covers 13 residues. Germline values: CDR1 MNHEY, CDR2 SVGAGI. CDR3 DNA sequence: TGTGCCAGCAGTTATGGGCTTAGGCAGACCCAGCATTTT. Encoded protein: CASSYGLRQTQHF.

This clonotype appeared a few times. The V gene is TRBV6-1, the J gene TRBJ2-3, with 8 bases matching TRBD2. V was pared by 8 bases and J by 0 bases, with 4 bases of the junction left unmatched. Germline V gene sequence: CDR1 MNHNS, CDR2 SASEGT. The CDR3 extends over 14 amino acids. CDR3 bases: TGTGCCAGCGGCGGGGGGTTTAGCACAGATACGCAGTATTTT. The encoded protein is CASGGGFSTDTQYF.

This clonotype was recorded a few times. This chain connects TRBV6-2 or TRBV6-3 to TRBJ1-6; D gene ambiguous. From germline, CDR1 is MNHEY and CDR2 SVGEGT. This CDR3 has 15 amino acids. V was trimmed by 2 bases and J by 7 bases, leaving 12 bases between them. The CDR3 loop reads CASSYGRMGNSPLHF. As DNA, the CDR3 is TGTGCCAGCAGTTACGGCAGGATGGGGAATTCACCCCTCCACTTT.

The chain combines TRBV6-5 with TRBJ1-1; possibly TRBD1 for D (5 bases). The germline V gene has CDR1 MNHEY and CDR2 SVGAGI. The CDR3 consists of 17 residues. V lost 6 bases and J 5 bases, leaving 25 bases between the germline ends. In nucleotides, the CDR3 is TGTGCCAGCAGCTCATACGGACAAGACTTCGGGGTTACTGAAGCTTTCTTT. This codes for CASSSYGQDFGVTEAFF.